The TCR beta chain described here comes from a study of pediatric ulcerative colitis. General study results and limits: Blood-rectal clonal overlap within each person was significantly higher in ulcerative colitis patients than controls. Clonal expansions reduced rectal repertoire diversity in acute severe colitis. Substantially fewer templates came from a couple of patients' blood samples.

Each sample received Survey-level depth of up to 500,000 reads. Method: immunoSEQ multiplex PCR; TCRdb's copy keeps in-frame clones and lacks some. Of 40,000 to 60,000 clones in the sample, 78% were seen once. This clone was observed a few times. Its antigen is undetermined. During colonoscopy, one to two rectal pinch biopsies were collected. Germline V lookup: CDR1 LNHDA, CDR2 SQIVND (reference sequence). The CDR3 totals 13 residues. V was clipped by 4 bases and J by 2 bases, with 8 bases between them. The V call is TRBV19, the J call TRBJ1-2; D possibly corresponds to TRBD1 (5 bases). The source of this sequence is a girl aged 5 to 17 with moderate ulcerative colitis. Input material: gut tissue. CDR3 nucleotides: TGTGCCAGTAGTAGGGGACGAAACTATGGCTACACCTTC. As protein: CASSRGRNYGYTF.